Detailed here is one T cell receptor (beta chain). The data belong to a study of OX40 agonist ivuxolimab in advanced cancers. Profiling relied on immunoSEQ multiplex PCR, and the TCRdb table lists in-frame clones only, not all of them. The sample records roughly 80,000 clones, roughly 83% being singletons. Trimming took off 4 bases at V and 0 bases at J, with 12 bases between the two ends. Germline V lookup: CDR1 MNHNS, CDR2 SASEGT. The CDR3 loop spans 15 amino acids. V is TRBV6-1 and J is TRBJ1-1; no clear D gene. Here the sequenced sample was CD4+ or CD8+ T cells sorted from blood, taken in a trial of the OX40 agonist ivuxolimab. The sequence was collected from an adult with an advanced solid tumor such as melanoma, head and neck, liver or kidney cancer. CDR3 in amino acids: CASSVNRGVNTEAFF. DNA for the CDR3: TGTGCCAGCAGTGTTAATCGGGGAGTGAACACTGAAGCTTTCTTT.